These 29 T cell receptor beta chains were sequenced from one sample in a study of T cell changes during pregnancy in multiple sclerosis (dated by TCRdb to between 2018 and 2020). Library creation used the immunoSEQ multiplex PCR assay. This immuneACCESS table, as held by TCRdb, lists in-frame sequences with V and J called but not all clones. Of the missing ones, under half trace to an unresolved V gene in checked studies; the others have no known cause. For this sample there are 50,000 to 55,000 clones; 85% to 95% appear just once. About 0.5% of the sample comes from the top ten. The sample was CD4+ T cells from peripheral blood mononuclear cells, taken in the third trimester of pregnancy. The receptor set was obtained from a female donor with multiple sclerosis, enrolled in a pregnancy study.

This chain connects TRBV7-9 to TRBJ2-7, with D perhaps TRBD2 (6 bases). Deletions cut 3 bases from V and 0 bases from J, with 12 bases between. The CDR3 has 15 amino acids. CDR1 and CDR2 (germline): SEHNR, FQNEAQ (reference sequence). The CDR3 DNA follows: TGTGCCAGCAGCTTTTACGGGACTCCCTCCTACGAGCAGTACTTC. Its protein is CASSFYGTPSYEQYF.

CDR3 nucleotides: TGTGCCAGCAGCTTACTCGGACTAGCTAAGTACGAGCAGTACTTC. It is translated as CASSLLGLAKYEQYF. The chain carries TRBV11-2 and TRBJ2-7; the match to TRBD2 covers 8 bases. Germline-derived CDR1 and CDR2 are SGHAT and FQNNGV. This CDR3 spans 15 amino acids. V trimming: 2 bases; J trimming: 4 bases; junction bases outside the gene matches: 7. The whole variable domain, remainder taken from reference TRBV11-2 and TRBJ2-7, is EAGVAQSPRYKIIEKRQSVAFWCNPISGHATLYWYQQILGQGPKLLIQFQNNGVVDDSQLPKDRFSAERLKGVDSTLKIQPAKLEDSAVYLCASSLLGLAKYEQYFGPGTRLTVT.

CDR3 in amino acids: CASMPSGQGNEQYF. CDR3 DNA sequence: TGCGCCAGCATGCCTTCGGGACAGGGTAACGAGCAGTACTTC. This sequence joins TRBV5-1 and TRBJ2-7; 9 bases fit TRBD1. CDR3 size: 14 residues. Trimming at V came to 6 bases and at J to 5 bases, leaving 9 bases not matched to a gene. Germline lookup yields CDR1 SGHRS and CDR2 YFSETQ.

The table lists this clone with a few counts. The CDR3 protein is CASSSSTGTSPLHF. The CDR3 nucleotides read TGTGCCAGCAGCTCCTCGACAGGGACTTCACCCCTCCACTTT. The gene calls are TRBV7-2 and TRBJ1-6, with 7 bases fitting TRBD1. This CDR3 comprises 14 residues. Germline loops: CDR1 SGHTA, CDR2 FQGNSA. V dropped 4 bases and J dropped 9; count of bases not matched to a gene: 6.

In DNA, the CDR3 is TGTGCCAGCAGCTTGGGGGACAGTCAAGAGACCCAGTACTTC. As protein: CASSLGDSQETQYF. The chain couples TRBV5-4 to TRBJ2-5, with 7 bases aligning to TRBD1. CDR1 and CDR2 (germline): SGHNT, YYREEE (reference sequence). The CDR3 runs 14 residues. J was trimmed by 2 bases and V by 0 bases; bases with no gene match: 1.

V is TRBV18 and J is TRBJ1-3; maybe TRBD1 (5 bases). CDR1 KGHSH and CDR2 LQKENI come from the germline V gene. CDR3 size: 14 residues. The germline V and J ends were trimmed by 6 bases and 3 bases, with 12 bases remaining between them. CDR3 coding DNA: TGTGCCAGCTCGCCGGACACGGTTGGAAACACCATATATTTT. Protein: CASSPDTVGNTIYF.

This clone was observed a single time. V gene TRBV7-9 combines with J gene TRBJ2-7; TRBD2 is a possible D gene (6 bases). The germline gives CDR1 SEHNR, CDR2 FQNEAQ (reference sequence). V lost 1 base to trimming and J lost 2 bases, with 18 bases between them. The CDR3 consists of 17 residues. CDR3 loop: CASSLGGGTVGTYEQYF. The DNA for the CDR3 is TGTGCCAGCAGCTTAGGTGGAGGGACTGTAGGGACCTACGAGCAGTACTTC.

The gene calls are TRBV7-9 and TRBJ2-2, with 11 nucleotides matching TRBD2. The V and J ends lost 6 bases and 3 bases, in that order; junction bases with no gene match: 12. CDR3 length equals 18 residues. CDR1 is SEHNR and CDR2 is FQNEAQ in the germline V gene (reference sequence). The CDR3 DNA reads as TGTGCCAGCAGACTAGCGGGGGATACCCTAATATACACCGGGGAGCTGTTTTTT. Translated, it gives CASRLAGDTLIYTGELFF.

V usage is TRBV6-1 and J usage is TRBJ1-1; weak D call: TRBD1 (5 bases). Trimming stripped 5 bases from V and 5 bases from J, with 15 bases between. The CDR3 extends over 14 amino acids. Germline CDR1 MNHNS, CDR2 SASEGT. The CDR3 DNA sequence: TGTGCCAGCAGTAGGGTGGGGGGAGGTACTGAAGCTTTCTTT. Residues: CASSRVGGGTEAFF.

This chain joins TRBV10-1 and TRBJ1-1; D gene uncertain. The CDR3 has 13 residues. V was clipped by 7 bases and J by 0 bases, with 9 bases between them. Per germline, CDR1 WNHNN and CDR2 SYGVQD (reference sequence). The CDR3: CASKRTMNTEAFF. The CDR3 DNA follows: TGCGCCAGCAAAAGGACTATGAACACTGAAGCTTTCTTT.

The chain uses TRBV11-2 and TRBJ1-1, with unresolved D. There are 15 residues in the CDR3. Trimming left V 1 base short and J 0 bases short, with 9 bases between. Germline CDR1 reads SGHAT; CDR2 reads FQNNGV. In nucleotides, the CDR3 is TGTGCCAGCAGCTTAGGGCAGGTTATGAACACTGAAGCTTTCTTT. Its protein is CASSLGQVMNTEAFF.

The chain is built from TRBV2 and TRBJ1-1; 8 positions agree with TRBD1. V shed 6 bases and J 5 bases; nucleotides not matched to a gene: 8. The CDR3 consists of 14 residues. Germline V gives CDR1 SNHLY, CDR2 FYNNEI. The CDR3 protein is CASSPDRVGTEAFF. The CDR3, as DNA: TGTGCCAGCAGCCCGGACAGGGTTGGTACTGAAGCTTTCTTT.

The chain has TRBV19 and TRBJ2-6; 7 nucleotides agree with TRBD1. Germline CDR1 and CDR2: LNHDA and SQIVND (reference sequence). The CDR3 spans 18 residues. V shed 1 base, J shed 0 bases, and the junction held 6 bases outside the gene matches. The CDR3 loop is CASSIAQDRSSGANVLTF. The CDR3 DNA is TGTGCCAGTAGTATAGCTCAGGACAGGAGCTCTGGGGCCAACGTCCTGACTTTC.

In this sample, this clone turned up once. The chain joins TRBV7-2 to TRBJ2-5, with D perhaps TRBD1 (5 bases). Looked up from germline, CDR1 is SGHTA and CDR2 is FQGNSA. The CDR3 length is 15 residues. The ends were cut back, 1 base at V and 7 bases at J, with 16 bases in the middle. The CDR3 protein is CASSLETALMGTQYF. The CDR3 nucleotides are TGTGCCAGCAGCTTAGAGACAGCCCTTATGGGGACCCAGTACTTC.

J is TRBJ2-2 and V is TRBV27; the D gene is possibly TRBD1 (6 bases). Germline loops: CDR1 MNHEY, CDR2 SMNVEV (reference sequence). Trimming removed 5 bases from V and 6 bases from J, with 13 bases in between. The CDR3 is made up of 14 amino acids. CDR3 DNA: TGTGCCAGCAGTAAGACAGGTGTGGCCGGGGAGCTGTTTTTT. Its protein is CASSKTGVAGELFF.

This chain connects TRBV18 to TRBJ1-5; D is ambiguous. The V gene's germline CDR1 is KGHSH and CDR2 LQKENI. This CDR3 has 14 amino acids. Trimming pared 4 bases from V and 0 bases from J, leaving 7 bases between. In nucleotides, the CDR3 is TGTGCCAGCTCACGTGAACATAGCAATCAGCCCCAGCATTTT. This encodes CASSREHSNQPQHF.

This sequence joins TRBV11-2 and TRBJ2-5; D remains unclear. Germline CDR1 SGHAT, CDR2 FQNNGV. The ends were cut back, 1 base at V and 2 bases at J, with 8 bases in the middle. The length of the CDR3 is 14 residues. Here the CDR3 reads CASSLGRRQETQYF. The CDR3 region has the DNA TGTGCCAGCAGCTTAGGGCGGCGTCAAGAGACCCAGTACTTC.

The chain is built from TRBV11-1 and TRBJ2-1, with D maybe TRBD1 (6 bases). This CDR3 region has 15 residues. Trimming removed 2 bases from V and 0 bases from J, with 8 bases in between. Per germline, CDR1 SGHAT and CDR2 FQDESV (reference sequence). The CDR3 protein is CASSLRGSSYNEQFF. The CDR3 bases are TGTGCCAGCAGCTTAAGGGGGAGCTCCTACAATGAGCAGTTCTTC.

The chain carries TRBV5-6 and TRBJ2-2; 7 nucleotides agree with TRBD2. The ends lost 4 bases at V and 3 bases at J; junction bases unmatched: 9. The length of the CDR3 is 16 residues. CDR1 and CDR2 from the germline V gene are SGHDT and YYEEEE. CDR3 nucleotide sequence: TGTGCCAGCAGCATGGAAAGAGGGAGGGACACCGGGGAGCTGTTTTTT. Residues: CASSMERGRDTGELFF.

J is TRBJ1-1 and V is TRBV27; D gene unclear. This CDR3 comprises 12 residues. V was cut by 5 bases and J by 5 bases, with 9 bases left in between. Germline CDR1 reads MNHEY; CDR2 reads SMNVEV (reference sequence). CDR3 sequence (DNA): TGTGCCAGCAGTCAGCGGGGAACTGAAGCTTTCTTT. The encoded protein is CASSQRGTEAFF.

The chain is built from TRBV28 and TRBJ2-3; 7 nucleotides agree with TRBD1. Germline-derived CDR1 and CDR2 are MDHEN and SYDVKM. V lost 3 bases and J lost 4; bases outside the gene matches: 4. This CDR3 spans 14 amino acids. CDR3 nucleotide sequence: TGTGCCAGCAGTTTTAGACAGGGCGCAGATACGCAGTATTTT. Its protein product is CASSFRQGADTQYF.

This clone was recorded a few times. V is TRBV7-2 and J is TRBJ1-2; unclear D gene. Germline V gives CDR1 SGHTA, CDR2 FQGNSA. The CDR3 is 14 amino acids. V dropped 1 base and J dropped 2 bases, with 8 bases sitting between them. This CDR3 is CASSLGRGNYGYTF. The DNA for the CDR3 is TGTGCCAGCAGCTTAGGTCGAGGGAACTATGGCTACACCTTC.

The chain has TRBV11-2 and TRBJ1-1; D is perhaps TRBD1 (6 bases). This CDR3 is 17 amino acids long. The germline V and J ends were trimmed by 1 base and 4 bases, with 19 bases remaining between them. Per the germline V gene, CDR1 is SGHAT and CDR2 is FQNNGV. The CDR3 spells CASSLAFRGRDGTEAFF. Written as DNA, the CDR3 is TGTGCCAGCAGCTTAGCTTTCAGGGGAAGGGATGGCACTGAAGCTTTCTTT.

The chain couples TRBV15 to TRBJ2-7; 10 nucleotides agree with TRBD1. The germline CDR1 and CDR2 sequences are LNHNV and YYDKDF (reference sequence). The CDR3 loop spans 15 amino acids. V shed 3 bases, J shed 2 bases, and the junction held 4 bases outside the gene matches. In nucleotides, the CDR3 is TGTGCCACCAGCAGGGCCGGGACAGGGGCCTACGAGCAGTACTTC. This gives the protein CATSRAGTGAYEQYF.

The V and J genes are TRBV4-2 and TRBJ2-7; 10 nucleotides align to TRBD1. This CDR3 contains 15 residues. V gave up 4 bases and J gave up 3 bases; unmatched junction bases: 6. The germline CDR1 and CDR2 sequences are LGHNA and YNFKEQ. The CDR3: CASSRGQGGYYEQYF. The CDR3 DNA reads as TGTGCCAGCAGCCGAGGACAGGGGGGGTACTACGAGCAGTACTTC.

This sequence joins TRBV30 and TRBJ1-4; 9 bases line up with TRBD1. This CDR3 has 13 residues. V shed 8 bases and J 7 bases; nucleotides not matched to a gene: 8. Germline V lookup: CDR1 GTSNPN, CDR2 SVGIG (reference sequence). The CDR3 DNA reads as TGTGCCGGGACAGGGCAGACAAGTGAAAAACTGTTTTTT. Amino acid sequence: CAGTGQTSEKLFF.

The chain links TRBV19 to TRBJ2-3; 8 bases match TRBD1. The germline CDR1 and CDR2 sequences are LNHDA and SQIVND (reference sequence). V was clipped by 5 bases and J by 4 bases; unmatched bases: 5. This CDR3 has 14 amino acids. The chain's CDR3 is CASSSQGEADTQYF. CDR3 DNA sequence: TGTGCCAGTAGTTCACAGGGGGAGGCAGATACGCAGTATTTT.

This sequence joins TRBV29-1 and TRBJ2-3; 9 bases line up with TRBD1. With V trimmed by 8 bases and J by 0 bases, 6 bases remained unmatched. This CDR3 has 14 amino acids. Germline CDR1 and CDR2: SQVTM and ANQGSEA. This CDR3 reads CSTPDRGSTDTQYF. CDR3 coding DNA: TGCAGCACCCCGGACAGGGGAAGCACAGATACGCAGTATTTT.

The chain couples TRBV6-6 to TRBJ2-3; 9 bases fit TRBD1. Per germline, CDR1 MNHNY and CDR2 SVGAGI (reference sequence). V shed 2 bases, J shed 0 bases, and the junction held 0 bases outside the gene matches. The CDR3 runs to 15 residues. This chain's CDR3 is CASSYGTGSTDTQYF. As DNA, the CDR3 is TGTGCCAGCAGTTACGGGACAGGGAGCACAGATACGCAGTATTTT.